The clone carrying this T cell receptor beta chain was counted at least ten times. Its antigen is not known. This CDR3 has 15 residues. Trimming cost V 6 bases and J 1 base, with 15 bases left between them. The germline V gene encodes CDR1 MDHEN and CDR2 SYDVKM. These data belong to a study of read filtering for tumor transcriptome and immune sequencing. Looking at the study overall: Patients were 17 male and roughly 15 female, mean age 65.9 years, range about 45 to 85. Transcriptome libraries were built from DNase-treated RNA. By R-ISS, stages I, II and III held 8, 16 and 7 patients.

From roughly 400 ng of RNA, a library with molecular barcoded alpha/delta and beta/gamma adaptors was made. TCRdb independently ran MiXCR on the reads; one entry per CDR3 protein. The table includes 40,000 or so distinct CDR3 sequences, roughly 15% detected once. Findings of the study overall: In IR-seq, single-read clonotypes were approximately 79% of clonotypes but around 3.2% of reads.

The chain employs TRBV28 and TRBJ1-1; D is undetermined. This receptor was obtained from a donor at least 40 years old with multiple myeloma. The specimen was a population of CD138-negative cells sorted from bone marrow. As DNA, the CDR3 is TGTGCCAGCAGCCCCCCTTCGGCGGGGAACACTGAAGCTTTCTTT. As protein: CASSPPSAGNTEAFF.